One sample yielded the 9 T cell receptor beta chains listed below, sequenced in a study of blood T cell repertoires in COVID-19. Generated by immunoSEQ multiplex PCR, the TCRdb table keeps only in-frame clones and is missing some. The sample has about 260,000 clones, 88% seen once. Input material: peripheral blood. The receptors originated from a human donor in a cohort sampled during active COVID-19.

Written as DNA, the CDR3 is TGTGCCAGCTCACCGGCTAGCGGGGGATACGAGCAGTACTTC. Translation gives CASSPASGGYEQYF. The chain recombines TRBV18 with TRBJ2-7; TRBD2 matches at 10 bases. The CDR3 is 14 amino acids. CDR1 and CDR2 (germline): KGHSH, LQKENI. Losses at the gene ends were 3 bases for V and 4 bases for J; bases not matched to a gene: 3.

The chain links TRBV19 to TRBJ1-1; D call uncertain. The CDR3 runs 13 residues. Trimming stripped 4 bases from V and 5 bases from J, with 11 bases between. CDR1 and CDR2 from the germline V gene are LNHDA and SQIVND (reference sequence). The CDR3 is CASSRRQWTEAFF. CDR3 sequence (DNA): TGTGCCAGTAGTAGAAGACAATGGACTGAAGCTTTCTTT. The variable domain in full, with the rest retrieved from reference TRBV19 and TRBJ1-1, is DGGITQSPKYLFRKEGQNVTLSCEQNLNHDAMYWYRQDPGQGLRLIYYSQIVNDFQKGDIAEGYSVSREKKESFPLTVTSAQKNPTAFYLCASSRRQWTEAFFGQGTRLTVV.

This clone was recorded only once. CDR3 in DNA: TGTGCCAGCAGCACGGGACTAGTGCGAGAGACCCAGTACTTC. The encoded protein is CASSTGLVRETQYF. The V and J genes are TRBV7-2 and TRBJ2-5, with 8 bases fitting TRBD2. The CDR3 covers 14 residues. Germline CDR1 SGHTA, CDR2 FQGNSA. V was pared by 5 bases and J by 4 bases, with 6 bases of the junction left unmatched. The full variable domain, in which reference TRBV7-2 and TRBJ2-5 provide the parts outside the CDR3, is GAGVSQSPSNKVTEKGKDVELRCDPISGHTALYWYRQSLGQGLEFLIYFQGNSAPDKSGLPSDRFSAERTGGSVSTLTIQRTQQEDSAVYLCASSTGLVRETQYFGPGTRLLVL.

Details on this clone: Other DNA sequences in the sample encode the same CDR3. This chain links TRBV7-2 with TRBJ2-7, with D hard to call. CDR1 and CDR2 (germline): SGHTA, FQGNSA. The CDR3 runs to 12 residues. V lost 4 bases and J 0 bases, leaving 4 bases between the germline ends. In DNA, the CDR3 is TGTGCCAGCAGCTCGAGCTCCTACGAGCAGTACTTC. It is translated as CASSSSSYEQYF.

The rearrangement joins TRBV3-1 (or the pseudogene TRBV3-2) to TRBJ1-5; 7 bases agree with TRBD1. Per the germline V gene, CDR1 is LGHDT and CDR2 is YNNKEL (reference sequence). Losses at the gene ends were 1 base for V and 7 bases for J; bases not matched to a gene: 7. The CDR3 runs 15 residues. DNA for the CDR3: TGTGCCAGCAGCCAAGCAACAGGGGAAGAGCAGCCCCAGCATTTT. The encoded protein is CASSQATGEEQPQHF.

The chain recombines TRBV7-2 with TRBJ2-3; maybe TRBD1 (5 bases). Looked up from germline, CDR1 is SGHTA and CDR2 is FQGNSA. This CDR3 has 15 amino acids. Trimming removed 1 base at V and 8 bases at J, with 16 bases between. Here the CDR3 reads CASSLVAGNDFTQYF. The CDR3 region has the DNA TGTGCCAGCAGCTTAGTGGCAGGGAACGACTTTACGCAGTATTTT.

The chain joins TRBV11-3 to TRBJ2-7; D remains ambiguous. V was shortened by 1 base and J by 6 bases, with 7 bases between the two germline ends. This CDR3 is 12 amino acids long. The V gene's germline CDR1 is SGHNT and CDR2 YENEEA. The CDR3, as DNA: TGTGCCAGCAGCTTAGGACCGGGCGAGCAGTACTTC. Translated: CASSLGPGEQYF.

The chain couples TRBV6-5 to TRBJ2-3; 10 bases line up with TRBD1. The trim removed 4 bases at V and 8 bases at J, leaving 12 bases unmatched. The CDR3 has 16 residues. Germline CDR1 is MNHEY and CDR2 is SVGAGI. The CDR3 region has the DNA TGTGCCAGCAGTTCCCCGGCGGGACAGGGGACGGGTACGCAGTATTTT. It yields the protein CASSSPAGQGTGTQYF.

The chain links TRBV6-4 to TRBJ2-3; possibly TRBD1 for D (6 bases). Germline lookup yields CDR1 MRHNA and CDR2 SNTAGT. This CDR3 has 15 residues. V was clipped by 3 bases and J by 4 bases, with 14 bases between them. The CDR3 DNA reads TGTGCCAGCAGTGAAAGGACAGCCGATTCAGATACGCAGTATTTT. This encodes CASSERTADSDTQYF.